Shown below are 18 T cell receptor beta chains from a single sample sequenced in a study of cytomegalovirus exposure and HLA in healthy donors. The primer mix had 60 Vbeta and 13 Jbeta primers. Some clones are missing from TCRdb's copy, which holds only in-frame ones; the method was immunoSEQ multiplex PCR. In the table there are roughly 130,000 clones, around two thirds of which are singletons. The sequenced sample was PBMCs. These receptors were obtained from a male donor in good health and CMV-seronegative.

This clone has more than one count but fewer than ten. This chain uses TRBV7-9 with TRBJ1-4; D may be TRBD1 (6 bases). This CDR3 is 15 amino acids long. The germline V and J ends were trimmed by 3 bases and 6 bases, with 14 bases remaining between them. Germline V lookup: CDR1 SEHNR, CDR2 FQNEAQ (reference sequence). The CDR3 sequence is CASSFEGQTYEKLFF. Written as DNA, the CDR3 is TGTGCCAGCAGCTTTGAGGGACAAACGTATGAAAAACTGTTTTTT.

The table lists this clone with a few counts. This chain joins TRBV9 and TRBJ2-5; tentative D call: TRBD1 (6 bases). The CDR3 length is 13 residues. Trimming took off 7 bases at V and 5 bases at J, with 15 bases between the two ends. CDR1 is SGDLS, CDR2 YYNGEE, per germline. The CDR3 bases are TGTGCCAGCGCCTTGGGGGCTGGGGAGACCCAGTACTTC. The encoded protein is CASALGAGETQYF.

The chain is built from TRBV11-2 and TRBJ2-5, with 8 nucleotides matching TRBD1. The CDR3 sequence is 14 residues long. CDR1 is SGHAT, CDR2 FQNNGV, per germline. V was pared by 5 bases and J by 5 bases, with 7 bases of the junction left unmatched. The CDR3 DNA reads as TGTGCCAGCAGCATTCAGGGGGCCCGGGAGACCCAGTACTTC. Its protein is CASSIQGARETQYF.

This clone showed up just a few times. V gene TRBV18 combines with J gene TRBJ1-5, with unresolved D. From germline, CDR1 is KGHSH and CDR2 LQKENI. The CDR3 covers 17 residues. The ends were cut back, 3 bases at V and 2 bases at J, with 17 bases in the middle. The CDR3 loop is CASSPPVGVPGNQPQHF. As DNA, the CDR3 is TGTGCCAGCTCACCCCCGGTAGGAGTTCCCGGCAATCAGCCCCAGCATTTT. Full variable domain (rest looked up from reference TRBV18 and TRBJ1-5): NAGVMQNPRHLVRRRGQEARLRCSPMKGHSHVYWYRQLPEEGLKFMVYLQKENIIDESGMPKERFSAEFPKEGPSILRIQQVVRGDSAAYFCASSPPVGVPGNQPQHFGDGTRLSIL.

The gene calls are TRBV11-3 and TRBJ2-7; no clear D gene. Trimming took off 3 bases at V and 2 bases at J, with 11 bases between the two ends. This CDR3 is 14 amino acids long. CDR1 is SGHNT and CDR2 is YENEEA in the germline V gene. The CDR3 here is CASSFPGNPYEQYF. In DNA, the CDR3 is TGTGCCAGCAGCTTCCCAGGAAACCCCTACGAGCAGTACTTC. The full variable domain, completed using reference TRBV11-3 and TRBJ2-7, is EAGVVQSPRYKIIEKKQPVAFWCNPISGHNTLYWYLQNLGQGPELLIRYENEEAVDDSQLPKDRFSAERLKGVDSTLKIQPAELGDSAVYLCASSFPGNPYEQYFGPGTRLTVT.

This chain joins TRBV4-1 and TRBJ1-3, with D unclear. The CDR3 has 15 amino acids. Germline V gene sequence: CDR1 MGHRA, CDR2 YSYEKL. Trimming stripped 3 bases from V and 1 base from J, with 10 bases between. CDR3: CASSHKTSSGNTIYF. CDR3 DNA sequence: TGCGCCAGCAGCCACAAGACATCGTCTGGAAACACCATATATTTT.

This clone was detected only a few times. The chain has TRBV10-3 and TRBJ2-3; TRBD2 aligns across 9 bases. V lost 3 bases, J lost 5 bases, and 3 bases stayed unmatched. The germline gives CDR1 ENHRY, CDR2 SYGVKD. The CDR3 runs 14 residues. Here the CDR3 reads CAISDGRGGDTQYF. The CDR3 DNA reads TGTGCCATCAGTGATGGGCGGGGGGGAGATACGCAGTATTTT.

There are a few counts of this clone. A junction end diverges from the germline sequence, so it may reflect a read error. The chain couples TRBV4-2 to TRBJ2-3; weak D call: TRBD1 (5 bases). The CDR3 length is 15 residues. The germline V gene has CDR1 LGHNA and CDR2 YNFKEQ. In DNA, the CDR3 is TGTGCCAGCAGCAAAGAAGCAGGGCCCACAGATACGCAGTATTTT. Translated: CASSKEAGPTDTQYF.

This chain uses TRBV19 with TRBJ2-7; 12 positions match TRBD1. The germline V gene encodes CDR1 LNHDA and CDR2 SQIVND (reference sequence). The V gene end was trimmed by 3 bases and the J gene end by 6 bases; junction bases not matched to a gene: 9. The length of the CDR3 is 16 residues. CDR3 bases: TGTGCCAGTAGTATCAACCCCGGGACAGGGGGCGGCGAGCAGTACTTC. Translating gives CASSINPGTGGGEQYF.

This clone appeared a few times. CDR3 bases: TGTGCCAGCAGTTACCCCGACAGGAACACTGAAGCTTTCTTT. Encoded protein: CASSYPDRNTEAFF. The rearrangement uses TRBV6-5 and TRBJ1-1, with a tentative D call TRBD1 (5 bases). V was pared by 2 bases and J by 1 base, with 8 bases between. CDR3 length: 14 residues. The germline gives CDR1 MNHEY, CDR2 SVGAGI.

V is TRBV7-2 and J is TRBJ2-1; possibly TRBD2 for D (5 bases). The germline gives CDR1 SGHTA, CDR2 FQGNSA. The germline V and J ends were trimmed by 4 bases and 5 bases, with 9 bases remaining between them. The length of the CDR3 is 13 residues. CDR3 region: CASSSLVHNEQFF. The CDR3 bases are TGTGCCAGCAGCTCACTAGTCCACAATGAGCAGTTCTTC.

The rearrangement joins TRBV5-5 to TRBJ1-5; 8 bases map to TRBD1. This CDR3 contains 16 residues. V lost 5 bases and J lost 5; bases outside the gene matches: 12. The germline CDR1 and CDR2 sequences are SGHKS and YYEKEE (reference sequence). CDR3 sequence reads: CASSWGQDTWDQPQHF. The CDR3 DNA reads TGTGCCAGCAGTTGGGGACAGGATACATGGGATCAGCCCCAGCATTTT.

The V and J genes are TRBV7-6 and TRBJ2-7; D not certain. Germline V CDR1 and CDR2: SGHVS, FNYEAQ. V was pared by 5 bases and J by 4 bases, with 18 bases between. CDR3 length: 15 residues. The CDR3 loop is CASSPDVPPNYEQYF. CDR3 DNA: TGTGCCAGCAGCCCAGATGTGCCGCCAAATTACGAGCAGTACTTC.

The chain uses TRBV2 and TRBJ2-5, with D tentatively TRBD2 (7 bases). This CDR3 spans 14 amino acids. Germline lookup yields CDR1 SNHLY and CDR2 FYNNEI. Between the trimmed V and J ends, which lost 6 bases and 3 bases, there was a span of 14 bases. This CDR3 is CASRLRGGEETQYF. CDR3 bases: TGTGCCAGCAGATTGAGGGGGGGAGAAGAGACCCAGTACTTC.

This sequence joins TRBV4-3 and TRBJ2-2; D call uncertain. CDR1 and CDR2 from the germline V gene are LGHNA and YSLEER. The CDR3 sequence is 13 residues long. Trimming removed 1 base at V and 7 bases at J, with 7 bases between. The CDR3 here is CASSQGHGGELFF. CDR3 DNA sequence: TGCGCCAGCAGCCAAGGACATGGCGGGGAGCTGTTTTTT.

In its sample, this clone was seen a few times. The sample carries other DNA sequences with the same CDR3. The chain combines TRBV28 with TRBJ1-1; 7 nucleotides agree with TRBD1. CDR1 and CDR2 (germline): MDHEN, SYDVKM. This CDR3 spans 13 amino acids. After removal of 8 bases from V and 0 bases from J, the junction contained 3 bases not matched to a gene. This CDR3 is CASLGTVNTEAFF. Here the CDR3 DNA reads TGTGCCAGCCTAGGGACAGTGAACACTGAAGCTTTCTTT.

The J gene is TRBJ2-2, the V gene TRBV5-1; TRBD1 matches at 9 bases. The J segment lost 6 bases and the V segment lost 4 bases, leaving 10 bases of the junction unmatched. The germline gives CDR1 SGHRS, CDR2 YFSETQ. The CDR3 is made up of 16 amino acids. For the CDR3, the DNA is TGCGCCAGCAGCCTCATGGGGACAGGGACCGCCGGGGAGCTGTTTTTT. It codes for CASSLMGTGTAGELFF.

This chain uses TRBV7-9 with TRBJ1-2; 8 bases align to TRBD1. The CDR3 consists of 17 residues. Per germline, CDR1 SEHNR and CDR2 FQNEAQ (reference sequence). Unmatched junction bases numbered 13, after V lost 7 bases and J lost 0 bases. The CDR3 spells CASTLRQGATANYGYTF. Here the CDR3 DNA reads TGTGCCAGCACCCTCAGGCAGGGGGCCACAGCTAACTATGGCTACACCTTC.